Following are 14 T cell receptor beta chains from one sample sequenced in a study of blood T cell repertoires in COVID-19. Assay used: immunoSEQ multiplex PCR; TCRdb lists only in-frame clones, some missing. The profile shows more than 400,000 clones, roughly 90% of them singletons. Specimen: PBMCs or T cells enriched from blood (not recorded which). The source of these receptors is a woman between 18 and 29 years old who had recovered from COVID-19.

The DNA of the CDR3 is TGTGCCAGCAGCCCGCAGGGGGGTCTGTACAATGAGCAGTTCTTC. Residues: CASSPQGGLYNEQFF. The genes are TRBV7-7 and TRBJ2-1, with D possibly being TRBD1 (7 bases). The CDR3 covers 15 residues. Deletions cut 5 bases from V and 4 bases from J, with 15 bases between. The germline V gene has CDR1 SSHAT and CDR2 FNYEAQ (reference sequence).

The V gene is TRBV2, the J gene TRBJ2-1, with D uncertain. The V and J ends lost 6 bases and 0 bases respectively, with 9 bases between them. The CDR3 is 14 amino acids. CDR1 and CDR2 from the germline V gene are SNHLY and FYNNEI. The CDR3 here is CASSPFSSYNEQFF. Here the CDR3 DNA reads TGTGCCAGCAGCCCTTTCAGCTCCTACAATGAGCAGTTCTTC.

The V gene is TRBV15, the J gene TRBJ1-2; the D gene is possibly TRBD1 (5 bases). Germline CDR1 LNHNV, CDR2 YYDKDF (reference sequence). This CDR3 contains 14 residues. The V gene lost 0 bases and the J gene lost 8 bases, with 13 bases spanning the gap. CDR3 protein: CATSRDWEGRGYTF. As DNA, the CDR3 is TGTGCCACCAGCAGAGATTGGGAGGGGCGCGGCTACACCTTC.

The chain couples TRBV11-1 to TRBJ2-7; D is unclear. V was cut by 1 base and J by 7 bases, with 17 bases left in between. Per germline, CDR1 SGHAT and CDR2 FQDESV (reference sequence). The CDR3 spans 15 residues. The CDR3 sequence is CASSLEPVSLREQYF. CDR3 bases: TGTGCCAGCAGCTTAGAACCGGTCAGCTTGAGGGAGCAGTACTTC. Combining the CDR3 with reference TRBV11-1 and TRBJ2-7 gives the whole variable domain EAEVAQSPRYKITEKSQAVAFWCDPISGHATLYWYRQILGQGPELLVQFQDESVVDDSQLPKDRFSAERLKGVDSTLKIQPAELGDSAMYLCASSLEPVSLREQYFGPGTRLTVT.

This clone appeared a single time. This chain uses TRBV21-1 with TRBJ1-1; the DNA was not used to check the table's D call, TRBD1. TRBV21-1 is marked as a pseudogene. The length of the CDR3 is 14 residues. The DNA for the CDR3 is TGTGCCAGCAGCAAAGGCAGGGAAAGGCCTGAAGCTTTCTTT. Its translation is CASSKGRERPEAFF.

The genes are TRBV24-1 and TRBJ1-5; 8 bases are shared with TRBD1. The V and J ends lost 9 bases and 2 bases, in that order; junction bases with no gene match: 5. Germline CDR1 KGHDR, CDR2 SFDVKD. This CDR3 is 14 amino acids long. CDR3 DNA: TGTGCCACCGGTCAGGGGGCTGGCAATCAGCCCCAGCATTTT. It encodes CATGQGAGNQPQHF.

The V and J genes are TRBV5-1 and TRBJ1-2; 8 bases match TRBD1. The CDR3 extends over 14 amino acids. Trimming at V came to 0 bases and at J to 8 bases, leaving 6 bases not matched to a gene. Per germline, CDR1 SGHRS and CDR2 YFSETQ. CDR3 nucleotide sequence: TGCGCCAGCAGCTTGGCCGGACAGGGCGAAGGCTACACCTTC. Protein sequence: CASSLAGQGEGYTF. The whole variable domain, filled in from reference TRBV5-1 and TRBJ1-2, reads KAGVTQTPRYLIKTRGQQVTLSCSPISGHRSVSWYQQTPGQGLQFLFEYFSETQRNKGNFPGRFSGRQFSNSRSEMNVSTLELGDSALYLCASSLAGQGEGYTFGSGTRLTVV.

This clone appeared once. This chain connects TRBV5-1 to TRBJ2-3; TRBD1 might be the D (6 bases). This CDR3 contains 15 residues. Germline CDR1 reads SGHRS; CDR2 reads YFSETQ. Trimming shortened V by 3 bases and J by 0 bases, and 11 bases separated the two germline ends. This chain's CDR3 is CASSSDSYSTDTQYF. The CDR3 DNA reads as TGCGCCAGCAGCTCGGACAGTTACAGCACAGATACGCAGTATTTT.

The chain uses TRBV10-3 and TRBJ2-1, with 9 nucleotides matching TRBD2. Per germline, CDR1 ENHRY and CDR2 SYGVKD. V trimming: 9 bases; J trimming: 7 bases; junction bases outside the gene matches: 13. The CDR3 sequence is 15 residues long. The DNA of the CDR3 is TGTGCCATTTCCGCGGGACTAGCCGGCAGGAATGAGCAGTTCTTC. As protein: CAISAGLAGRNEQFF.

The CDR3 here is CAISGGQEYEQYF. CDR3 bases: TGTGCCATCAGTGGGGGACAGGAGTACGAGCAGTACTTC. V usage is TRBV10-3 and J usage is TRBJ2-7; 8 bases map to TRBD1. The germline V gene encodes CDR1 ENHRY and CDR2 SYGVKD. V lost 4 bases to trimming and J lost 4 bases; unmatched junction nucleotides: 3. This CDR3 has 13 residues.

About this clone: At one boundary the junction diverges from the germline segment, which might be a read error. The chain recombines TRBV6-6 with TRBJ1-5, with D possibly being TRBD1 (6 bases). The CDR3 contains 13 residues. Germline lookup yields CDR1 MNHNY and CDR2 SVGAGI (reference sequence). CDR3 in amino acids: CAGGGHSNQPQHF. The DNA of the CDR3 is TGCGCCGGGGGGGGCCATAGCAATCAGCCCCAGCATTTT.

This rearrangement joins TRBV2 to TRBJ2-7, with 9 bases fitting TRBD1. The germline V gene encodes CDR1 SNHLY and CDR2 FYNNEI. V gave up 9 bases and J gave up 2 bases; unmatched junction bases: 14. The CDR3 has 16 amino acids. The CDR3 protein is CASDHTGGQSTYEQYF. CDR3 in DNA: TGTGCCAGTGACCATACAGGGGGCCAGTCGACCTACGAGCAGTACTTC.

V usage is TRBV29-1 and J usage is TRBJ1-2, with a tentative D call TRBD1 (5 bases). This CDR3 is 13 amino acids long. The germline CDR1 and CDR2 sequences are SQVTM and ANQGSEA. Trimming cost V 7 bases and J 7 bases, with 19 bases left between them. CDR3 residues: CSATASGNTGYTF. For the CDR3, the DNA is TGCAGCGCAACCGCCTCAGGGAACACTGGCTACACCTTC.

The rearrangement links TRBV5-1 to TRBJ1-1; D might be TRBD1 (5 bases). With 4 bases removed from V and 1 base from J, the gap between germline ends came to 8 bases. This CDR3 spans 13 amino acids. The V gene's germline CDR1 is SGHRS and CDR2 YFSETQ. CDR3 loop: CASSPRENTEAFF. In DNA, the CDR3 is TGCGCCAGCAGCCCCAGGGAGAACACTGAAGCTTTCTTT.